The 19 T cell receptor beta chains in this list originate from one sample, sequenced in a study of control samples from healthy donors and cancer patients. Measured with immunoSEQ multiplex PCR; TCRdb has only the in-frame clones, and not every one. The table lists some 150,000 clones, around 94% of them singletons. Material: blood. The receptors were sampled from a man aged 35 to 55 in good health.

The J gene is TRBJ1-1, the V gene TRBV28; D remains ambiguous. CDR3 length equals 12 residues. Per the germline V gene, CDR1 is MDHEN and CDR2 is SYDVKM. The V gene lost 2 bases and the J gene lost 5 bases, with 6 bases spanning the gap. CDR3 nucleotides: TGTGCCAGCAGTTTAATGTTAACTGAAGCTTTCTTT. Residues: CASSLMLTEAFF.

This chain joins TRBV3-1 (or the pseudogene TRBV3-2) and TRBJ2-1; D possibly corresponds to TRBD1 (7 bases). The length of the CDR3 is 15 residues. CDR1 is LGHDT and CDR2 is YNNKEL in the germline V gene (reference sequence). Deletions cut 4 bases from V and 10 bases from J, with 20 bases between. The CDR3 here is CASSLSGGTLGEQFF. Written as DNA, the CDR3 is TGTGCCAGCAGCCTGTCAGGGGGGACCTTGGGCGAGCAGTTCTTC.

V usage is TRBV29-1 and J usage is TRBJ1-1, with 7 bases matching TRBD1. Germline loops: CDR1 SQVTM, CDR2 ANQGSEA. After removal of 6 bases from V and 4 bases from J, the junction contained 5 bases not matched to a gene. The CDR3 is 12 residues long. The CDR3 coding sequence is TGCAGCGTGGAGGGGGCCGGCACTGAAGCTTTCTTT. Its protein is CSVEGAGTEAFF.

This chain uses TRBV7-9 with TRBJ2-1; D may match TRBD1 or TRBD2 (5 bases each). This CDR3 is built from 15 residues. CDR1 SEHNR and CDR2 FQNEAQ come from the germline V gene (reference sequence). V dropped 5 bases and J dropped 5 bases, with 16 bases sitting between them. CDR3 sequence: CASSRTGTGNNEQFF. CDR3 DNA: TGTGCCAGCAGCCGCACCGGGACGGGAAACAATGAGCAGTTCTTC.

The sample holds one count of this clone. V gene TRBV2 combines with J gene TRBJ1-4; D remains ambiguous. The germline V gene has CDR1 SNHLY and CDR2 FYNNEI. Deletions cut 4 bases from V and 2 bases from J, with 11 bases between. This CDR3 contains 15 residues. CDR3 DNA sequence: TGTGCCAGCAGTGTAGCGGGGAGGACTAATGAAAAACTGTTTTTT. Protein: CASSVAGRTNEKLFF. The full variable domain, in which reference TRBV2 and TRBJ1-4 provide the parts outside the CDR3, is EPEVTQTPSHQVTQMGQEVILRCVPISNHLYFYWYRQILGQKVEFLVSFYNNEISEKSEIFDDQFSVERPDGSNFTLKIRSTKLEDSAMYFCASSVAGRTNEKLFFGSGTQLSVL.

The rearrangement uses TRBV27 and TRBJ2-3, with 8 bases identical to TRBD1. CDR1 and CDR2 from the germline V gene are MNHEY and SMNVEV (reference sequence). V shed 6 bases and J 1 base; nucleotides not matched to a gene: 6. The CDR3 consists of 15 residues. The CDR3 sequence: CASSERQGRTDTQYF. The CDR3 DNA reads as TGTGCCAGCAGCGAAAGACAGGGGCGCACAGATACGCAGTATTTT.

The J gene is TRBJ2-3, the V gene TRBV5-6; D unclear. V dropped 3 bases and J dropped 1 base, with 15 bases sitting between them. The CDR3 consists of 16 residues. Looked up from germline, CDR1 is SGHDT and CDR2 is YYEEEE. For the CDR3, the DNA is TGTGCCAGCAGCTGGCCAGTTGCGCCTGGCACAGATACGCAGTATTTT. Amino acids: CASSWPVAPGTDTQYF.

The gene calls are TRBV5-8 and TRBJ1-2; 9 positions match TRBD1. Germline trimming cut 1 base from V and 8 bases from J; bases unmatched to any gene: 6. Germline values: CDR1 SGHTS, CDR2 YDEGEE. The CDR3 length is 14 residues. CDR3 nucleotides: TGTGCCAGCAGCTTGACCCGACAGGGGGTAGGCTACACCTTC. Translating it yields CASSLTRQGVGYTF. Variable domain in full (rest from reference TRBV5-8 and TRBJ1-2): EAGVTQSPTHLIKTRGQQATLRCSPISGHTSVYWYQQALGLGLQFLLWYDEGEERNRGNFPPRFSGRQFPNYSSELNVNALELEDSALYLCASSLTRQGVGYTFGSGTRLTVV.

The genes are TRBV6-2 or TRBV6-3 and TRBJ1-6, with unresolved D. The CDR3 is 12 amino acids. From germline, CDR1 is MNHEY and CDR2 SVGEGT. The V end was cut by 6 bases, the J end by 7 bases, with 7 bases between. DNA of the CDR3: TGTGCCAGCAGCGATCGCAATTCACCCCTCCACTTT. Amino acids: CASSDRNSPLHF.

This clone appeared once. The chain carries TRBV9 and TRBJ1-5, with D possibly matching TRBD1 (6 bases). The germline gives CDR1 SGDLS, CDR2 YYNGEE. The CDR3 loop spans 14 amino acids. V was pared by 7 bases and J by 4 bases, with 15 bases between. CDR3 sequence: CASGGGRANQPQHF. The CDR3 DNA reads TGTGCCAGCGGGGGGGGCAGGGCTAATCAGCCCCAGCATTTT.

Here the CDR3 reads CASSQVLQGRTQYF. CDR3 nucleotide sequence: TGTGCCAGCAGCCAAGTTCTACAGGGAAGGACCCAGTACTTC. The rearrangement links TRBV14 to TRBJ2-5, with a tentative D call TRBD1 (6 bases). From germline, CDR1 is SGHDN and CDR2 FVKESK. Trimming took 1 base from V and 7 from J, leaving 13 bases between them. The CDR3 loop spans 14 amino acids.

The chain links TRBV29-1 to TRBJ1-3; 7 bases are shared with TRBD1. The V segment lost 7 bases and the J segment 4 bases; nucleotides outside the gene matches: 4. CDR3 length equals 12 residues. Germline V lookup: CDR1 SQVTM, CDR2 ANQGSEA. The CDR3 reads CSAAGQGNTIYF. In DNA, the CDR3 is TGCAGCGCAGCGGGACAGGGAAACACCATATATTTT. The entire variable domain, with the rest obtained from reference TRBV29-1 and TRBJ1-3, is as follows: SAVISQKPSRDICQRGTSLTIQCQVDSQVTMMFWYRQQPGQSLTLIATANQGSEATYESGFVIDKFPISRPNLTFSTLTVSNMSPEDSSIYLCSAAGQGNTIYFGEGSWLTVV.

This clone was picked up one time. The chain carries TRBV29-1 and TRBJ2-4; a possible D gene is TRBD1 (6 bases). CDR3 size: 13 residues. Germline CDR1 reads SQVTM; CDR2 reads ANQGSEA. Trimming pared 0 bases from V and 7 bases from J, leaving 10 bases between. The CDR3 region is CSVEDHRVNIQYF. In nucleotides, the CDR3 is TGCAGCGTTGAAGACCACAGGGTGAACATTCAGTACTTC.

This clone was seen a single time. The chain is built from TRBV9 and TRBJ1-1; no clear D gene. Germline lookup yields CDR1 SGDLS and CDR2 YYNGEE. This CDR3 is 14 amino acids long. Trimming shortened V by 0 bases and J by 1 base, and 7 bases separated the two germline ends. The CDR3 sequence is CASSVGGTNTEAFF. The CDR3 DNA reads as TGTGCCAGCAGCGTAGGCGGAACGAACACTGAAGCTTTCTTT. Combining the CDR3 with reference TRBV9 and TRBJ1-1 gives the whole variable domain DSGVTQTPKHLITATGQRVTLRCSPRSGDLSVYWYQQSLDQGLQFLIQYYNGEERAKGNILERFSAQQFPDLHSELNLSSLELGDSALYFCASSVGGTNTEAFFGQGTRLTVV.

This clone was picked up a small number of times. The rearrangement uses TRBV11-2 and TRBJ1-1; D not certain. Trimming took off 0 bases at V and 4 bases at J, with 9 bases between the two ends. Germline CDR1 and CDR2: SGHAT and FQNNGV. CDR3 size: 14 residues. Here the CDR3 DNA reads TGTGCCAGCAGCTTAGATGTGCGGGGCACTGAAGCTTTCTTT. Translation: CASSLDVRGTEAFF.

The V and J genes are TRBV10-3 and TRBJ1-3, with 10 bases matching TRBD1. V was pared by 8 bases and J by 7 bases, with 8 bases of the junction left unmatched. The CDR3 length is 14 residues. Germline lookup yields CDR1 ENHRY and CDR2 SYGVKD. CDR3: CAIATGGEWNTIYF. The DNA of the CDR3 is TGTGCCATCGCGACAGGGGGCGAATGGAACACCATATATTTT.

The V gene is TRBV25-1, the J gene TRBJ1-5; D remains unclear. V was cut by 0 bases and J by 3 bases, with 6 bases left in between. Germline assignment: CDR1 MGHDK and CDR2 SYGVNS. The CDR3 totals 14 residues. The CDR3 protein is CASSEYVVNQPQHF. The CDR3 region has the DNA TGTGCCAGCAGTGAATACGTTGTCAATCAGCCCCAGCATTTT. Full variable domain (rest looked up from reference TRBV25-1 and TRBJ1-5): EADIYQTPRYLVIGTGKKITLECSQTMGHDKMYWYQQDPGMELHLIHYSYGVNSTEKGDLSSESTVSRIRTEHFPLTLESARPSHTSQYLCASSEYVVNQPQHFGDGTRLSIL.

The chain carries TRBV27 and TRBJ1-5, with a possible D match to TRBD1 (6 bases). Germline CDR1 is MNHEY and CDR2 is SMNVEV (reference sequence). Trimming pared 5 bases from V and 3 bases from J, leaving 11 bases between. The length of the CDR3 is 14 residues. CDR3 region: CASSPGQLNQPQHF. The CDR3 region has the DNA TGTGCCAGCAGTCCCGGACAGCTCAATCAGCCCCAGCATTTT.

The rearrangement joins TRBV7-2 to TRBJ2-7, with 7 bases that match TRBD2. V lost 2 bases to trimming and J lost 3 bases; unmatched junction nucleotides: 7. Germline assignment: CDR1 SGHTA and CDR2 FQGNSA. CDR3 length equals 15 residues. As DNA, the CDR3 is TGTGCCAGCAGCTTAATCGGACTAGTAATCTACGAGCAGTACTTC. It translates to CASSLIGLVIYEQYF.